The 16 T cell receptor beta chains listed next were all sequenced from one sample in a study of blood T cells in healthy people across ages. It was with a sample-barcoded 5' primer and a J-beta primer mix that a second PCR of about 6 to 12 cycles was run. TCRdb re-called the 5' RACE reads with MiXCR, one entry per CDR3 protein. The repertoire holds some 1.4 million distinct CDR3 sequences, around two fifths seen once, with 7.9% in the top ten. Material: blood. The receptors come from a woman younger than 35 in good health.

This chain joins TRBV28 and TRBJ2-4; no clear D. The J call may be in error: the DNA end matches TRBJ2-7 better. The V gene's germline CDR1 is MDHEN and CDR2 SYDVKM. The CDR3 spans 14 residues. The DNA of the CDR3 is TGTGCCAGCAGACCAATCAGCAGCCTCTACGAGCAGTACTTC. It yields the protein CASRPISSLYEQYF.

The CDR3 protein is CASSQDRGFSTDTQYF. CDR3 DNA sequence: TGTGCCAGCAGCCAAGATCGGGGCTTTAGCACAGATACGCAGTATTTT. The chain employs TRBV3-1 and TRBJ2-3; either TRBD1 or TRBD2 may fit D (5 bases each). The germline V gene has CDR1 LGHDT and CDR2 YNNKEL (reference sequence). CDR3 length: 16 residues. The V end was cut by 0 bases, the J end by 0 bases, with 10 bases between.

The V call is TRBV6-5, the J call TRBJ1-3, with 7 bases identical to TRBD1. The CDR3 spans 16 residues. Germline V lookup: CDR1 MNHEY, CDR2 SVGAGI. V lost 2 bases, J lost 4 bases, and 8 bases stayed unmatched. The CDR3 bases are TGTGCCAGCAGTTACGCGGAACCGGGACAGGGAAACACCATATATTTT. This encodes CASSYAEPGQGNTIYF.

The chain employs TRBV5-1 and TRBJ2-3; D might be TRBD1 or TRBD2, each matching 6 bases. Trimming pared 4 bases from V and 5 bases from J, leaving 20 bases between. Germline CDR1 is SGHRS and CDR2 is YFSETQ. The CDR3 runs to 16 residues. The CDR3 sequence is CASSADIGGAKDTQYF. In DNA, the CDR3 is TGCGCCAGCAGCGCGGACATCGGGGGCGCGAAAGATACGCAGTATTTT.

As regards this clonotype: A single base separates this from a much larger clone, so it may be a read error. V and J are TRBV29-1 and TRBJ2-3; tentatively, D is TRBD1 (6 bases). Germline V gene sequence: CDR1 SQVTM, CDR2 ANQGSEA. The CDR3 has 17 amino acids. CDR3 in DNA: TGCAGCGTTGAAGATGGGATGGGCAGGGGATGGACAGATACGCTGTATTTT. Protein sequence: CSVEDGMGRGWTDTLYF.

V and J are TRBV28 and TRBJ2-7; no definite D call. V shed 8 bases and J shed 0 bases, with 8 bases lying between them. Germline V gene sequence: CDR1 MDHEN, CDR2 SYDVKM. This CDR3 has 12 residues. This CDR3 reads CASQVNSYEQYF. Written as DNA, the CDR3 is TGTGCCAGCCAGGTTAACTCCTACGAGCAGTACTTC.

J is TRBJ1-2 and V is TRBV5-5; possibly TRBD1 for D (5 bases). The CDR3 totals 13 residues. Germline V CDR1 and CDR2: SGHKS, YYEKEE (reference sequence). V lost 4 bases to trimming and J lost 4 bases, with 11 bases between them. The CDR3 DNA is TGTGCCAGCAGCCGTAGGGACGGCTATGGCTACACCTTC. This codes for CASSRRDGYGYTF.

This clonotype has just a few counts. CDR3 nucleotide sequence: TGCAGTGCCGCAGGGGAAGCCTATGGCTACACCTTC. It translates to CSAAGEAYGYTF. J is TRBJ1-2 and V is TRBV20-1; D is perhaps TRBD1 (6 bases). CDR3 length: 12 residues. V was pared by 6 bases and J by 4 bases, with 12 bases between. Germline CDR1 DFQATT, CDR2 SNEGSKA (reference sequence).

The genes are TRBV7-2 and TRBJ1-2, with D tentatively TRBD1 (5 bases). The CDR3 sequence is 12 residues long. The V gene lost 5 bases and the J gene lost 6 bases, with 10 bases spanning the gap. Germline V gene sequence: CDR1 SGHTA, CDR2 FQGNSA. The CDR3 protein is CASSRGGDGYTF. The CDR3 nucleotides read TGTGCCAGCAGCCGGGGGGGGGATGGCTACACCTTC.

This clonotype was seen only once. V gene TRBV28 combines with J gene TRBJ2-1, with a tentative D call TRBD1 (5 bases). CDR1 MDHEN and CDR2 SYDVKM come from the germline V gene. V lost 5 bases and J 8 bases, leaving 19 bases between the germline ends. CDR3 size: 15 residues. CDR3 bases: TGTGCCAGCAGTCCAGGTGGGGCCGGGTCCGATGAGCAGTTCTTC. Amino acid sequence: CASSPGGAGSDEQFF.

The CDR3 nucleotides are TGTGCCAGCAGTAACGAGGACAGGGGGGCCACTGAAGCTTTCTTT. It codes for CASSNEDRGATEAFF. The chain combines TRBV7-9 with TRBJ1-1; TRBD1 agrees at 10 bases. The CDR3 covers 15 residues. V shed 6 bases, J shed 4 bases, and the junction held 8 bases outside the gene matches. Germline V CDR1 and CDR2: SEHNR, FQNEAQ (reference sequence).

The chain has TRBV15 and TRBJ2-7, with a weak D call TRBD1 (6 bases). This CDR3 has 15 amino acids. Germline V gene lookup returns CDR1 LNHNV and CDR2 YYDKDF (reference sequence). V was shortened by 1 base and J by 4 bases, with 14 bases between the two germline ends. The CDR3 reads CATSRVQGNRYEQYF. DNA of the CDR3: TGTGCCACCAGCAGAGTACAGGGTAATAGGTACGAGCAGTACTTC.

The sample holds a few counts of this clonotype. The V call is TRBV20-1, the J call TRBJ2-3; 11 bases agree with TRBD2. CDR1 DFQATT and CDR2 SNEGSKA come from the germline V gene (reference sequence). J was trimmed by 0 bases and V by 3 bases; bases with no gene match: 11. CDR3 length equals 18 residues. CDR3 DNA sequence: TGCAGTGCTAGTAAGGTCCTAGCGGGGGGCCTAAGCACAGATACGCAGTATTTT. Its translation: CSASKVLAGGLSTDTQYF.

For the CDR3, the DNA is TGTGCCAGCAGCTTACGGACGCCAGGGCTTCAGTACTTC. Amino acid sequence: CASSLRTPGLQYF. The chain has TRBV11-2 and TRBJ2-4; a possible D gene is TRBD1 (5 bases). CDR1 is SGHAT and CDR2 is FQNNGV in the germline V gene. Trimming removed 2 bases at V and 11 bases at J, with 13 bases between. The CDR3 is made up of 13 amino acids.

A word on this clonotype: The junction departs from germline at one end; a sequencing error may be responsible. This chain joins TRBV18 and TRBJ1-2; D unclear. Germline loops: CDR1 KGHSH, CDR2 LQKENI. This CDR3 comprises 14 residues. For the CDR3, the DNA is TGCGCCAGCTCACCAAGAGGCCAAGATTATGGCTACACCTTC. It yields the protein CASSPRGQDYGYTF.

The V and J genes are TRBV27 and TRBJ1-5, with a possible D match to TRBD1 (5 bases). The CDR3 length is 15 residues. Trimming stripped 5 bases from V and 3 bases from J, with 14 bases between. Germline CDR1 MNHEY, CDR2 SMNVEV (reference sequence). The CDR3 sequence is CASSVHGGNNQPQHF. In DNA, the CDR3 is TGTGCCAGCAGTGTCCACGGGGGAAACAATCAGCCCCAGCATTTT.